This T cell receptor (beta chain) was obtained from a study of CD8 T cells in ankylosing spondylitis. TCRdb fed the 5' RACE reads into MiXCR, producing one record per CDR3 protein. Of 350,000 or so distinct CDR3 sequences in the sample, roughly 15% were seen once. The CDR3 is 16 amino acids. V shed 5 bases and J shed 4 bases, with 18 bases lying between them. Looked up from germline, CDR1 is SGHNT and CDR2 is YENEEA. The sequenced sample was blood, either unsorted or a sorted T cell fraction (not recorded which). The receptor was isolated from a male donor with ankylosing spondylitis or in good health (not recorded which). The chain employs TRBV11-3 and TRBJ2-1, with D perhaps assigned TRBD1 or TRBD2 (6 bases each). The CDR3 DNA sequence: TGTGCCAGCAGCATTGGGGGGTCGGGGGCTTACAATGAGCAGTTCTTC. This sequence encodes CASSIGGSGAYNEQFF.